This T cell receptor beta chain was profiled in a study of T cells in Graves' hyperthyroidism and ophthalmopathy. General study findings and limits: In blood, most of the thyroid clonotypes expanded above 0.001 were also present. Ophthalmopathy was distinguished from stable hyperthyroidism by 13 V-J signatures.

This clonotype was counted many times. The antigen is unknown. Amplified regions were TCR beta CDR3 sequences from RNA transcripts. HTBI primers were the set used in a first-round RT-PCR of the TCR CDR3. TCRdb itself ran the multiplex PCR reads through MiXCR, one entry per CDR3 protein. The profile shows about 200,000 distinct CDR3 sequences, about 17% of them singletons. Hyperthyroidism of Graves' type that showed no ophthalmopathy progression within 18 months was stable. Clinical symptoms, serum thyroxine and TRAb, thyroid ultrasound and orbital computed tomography were used for the diagnoses. Material for sequencing was blood. The sequence was obtained from a man in his forties with Graves' hyperthyroidism.

The CDR3 bases are TGTGCCACCAGTGATTTTGCGGGGGGCTCCTACAATGAGCAGTTCTTC. It translates to CATSDFAGGSYNEQFF. The rearrangement uses TRBV24-1 and TRBJ2-1; 8 bases align to TRBD2. In germline, CDR1 is KGHDR, CDR2 SFDVKD. The CDR3 is made up of 16 amino acids. V gave up 1 base and J gave up 0 bases; unmatched junction bases: 1.